These T cell receptor beta chains were read from a single sample in a study of tumor-infiltrating lymphocytes in primary liver carcinoma. TCRdb passed the multiplex PCR reads through MiXCR, listing each CDR3 protein once. The profile covers about 70,000 distinct CDR3 sequences, with more than 60% appearing a single time and roughly 26% taken by the ten largest. The material sequenced was liver tumor tissue from sampling region 4. These receptors were taken from a man aged 40-50 years with primary liver carcinoma and hepatitis B virus infection. The CDR3 runs from the conserved cysteine through the conserved F or W. The D gene is left open where the match is weak. Part of the rows lack a size; the others show once, few, many or a class for expanded clones.

cdr3_length	v_call	j_call	clone_size	d_call	cdr3_nt	cdr3_aa
13	TRBV14	TRBJ2-5	-	-	TGTGCAGGCAGCCAGGACGGGGTGGAGACCCAGTACTTC	CAGSQDGVETQYF
14	TRBV29-1	TRBJ2-1	-	TRBD2	TGCAGCGTTGGAGGACTAGCGGTCTGTAATGAGCAGTTCTTC	CSVGGLAVCNEQFF
16	TRBV11-1	TRBJ2-1	-	-	TGTACCAGCAGCCCGAGGCTCTCGGACTGGTACAATGAGCAGTTCTTT	CTSSPRLSDWYNEQFF
13	TRBV18	TRBJ2-7	few	-	TGTGCCAGCTCACCAAGCATTGAGAGTGAGCAGTACTTC	CASSPSIESEQYF
14	TRBV7-2	TRBJ2-7	few	-	TGTGCCAGCAGCTTAGACAAAGGCCCCTACGAGCAGTACTTC	CASSLDKGPYEQYF
16	TRBV5-1	TRBJ2-3	few	TRBD2	TGCGCCAGCAGCTTGGCGGCGGGAGCGGGGACAGATACGCAGTATTTT	CASSLAAGAGTDTQYF
13	TRBV12-3/TRBV12-4	TRBJ2-1	many	TRBD2	TGTGCCAGCGTGGGACTAGGCTTCAATGAGCAGTTCTTC	CASVGLGFNEQFF
12	TRBV14	TRBJ2-7	many	-	TGTGCCAGCAGTAAGGACGGATACGAGCAGTACTTC	CASSKDGYEQYF
13	TRBV2	TRBJ2-1	many	-	TGTGCCAGCTTCTCAGGGGACTACAATGAGCAGTTCTTC	CASFSGDYNEQFF
14	TRBV10-3	TRBJ2-7	-	-	TGTGCCATCAGTGCCAGGCAGAGGAAGGACGAGCAGTACTTC	CAISARQRKDEQYF
14	TRBV19	TRBJ2-6	-	-	TGTGCCAGTAAAAAGGGACCTGGGGCCAACGTCCTGACTTTC	CASKKGPGANVLTF
16	TRBV29-1	TRBJ2-5	many	-	TGCAGCGTCTCTTGGGGGGGGGCCGCGAAGGTGGGGACCCAGTACTTC	CSVSWGGAAKVGTQYF
15	TRBV24-1	TRBJ2-5	-	TRBD2	TGTGCCACCAGCGACGGGACTAACCTTCTAGAGACCCAGTACTTC	CATSDGTNLLETQYF
14	TRBV28	TRBJ2-2	-	TRBD2	TGTGCCACCTGGAGGGAGGGGTTCACCGGGGAGCTGTTTTTT	CATWREGFTGELFF
14	TRBV11-2	TRBJ2-7	once	-	TGCGCCAGCAGCTCCGCTGCAGACGGTAATGAGCAGTACTTC	CASSSAADGNEQYF
16	TRBV5-6	TRBJ1-6	-	-	TGTACCAGCAGCTTGGGACCGACCTCCTATAATTCACCCCTCCACTTT	CTSSLGPTSYNSPLHF
13	TRBV28	TRBJ2-5	-	-	TGTGCCAGCAGTTCCGGGACCCTTGGGGTCCAGTACTTC	CASSSGTLGVQYF
13	TRBV2	TRBJ1-1	-	TRBD1	TGTGCCAGCAACCTGGACAGGTCTCAGGCAGCTTTCTTT	CASNLDRSQAAFF
16	TRBV5-8	TRBJ2-3	-	TRBD1	TGTGCCCGCAGCCCTGGGACAGTAACATACGCAGATACGCAGTATTTT	CARSPGTVTYADTQYF
15	TRBV14	TRBJ2-1	-	-	TGTGCAAGCAGCCCTATTCCCGGCACCTACAATGAGCACTTCTTC	CASSPIPGTYNEHFF
15	TRBV20-1	TRBJ2-5	many	TRBD2	TGCAGTGCTAGAGATAGTAGCGGGGTCCAAGAGACCCAGTACTTC	CSARDSSGVQETQYF
13	TRBV28	TRBJ1-6	many	-	TGTGCCAGCGGTTCGGGTCGGAATTCACCCCTCCACTTT	CASGSGRNSPLHF
13	TRBV10-3	TRBJ2-1	-	TRBD2	TGTACCATCAGTAGGACTAGTAACAATGAGCAGTTCTTC	CTISRTSNNEQFF
15	TRBV11-2	TRBJ1-6	-	-	TGTGCCAGCAGCTTGATCGGATTGGGAAATTCACCCTTCCACTTT	CASSLIGLGNSPFHF
13	TRBV18	TRBJ1-1	many	-	TGTGCCAGCTCACAAGGGGAAGGGACTGAAGCTTTCTTT	CASSQGEGTEAFF
14	TRBV5-1	TRBJ1-1	-	TRBD1	TGCACCAGCAGGGCCGGGACAGGGAACACTGAAGTTTTCTTT	CTSRAGTGNTEVFF
16	TRBV18	TRBJ2-1	once	TRBD2	TGTGCCAGCTCACCACCGAACAGCGGGAACTACAATGAGCAGTTCTTC	CASSPPNSGNYNEQFF
16	TRBV11-3	TRBJ2-1	once	TRBD2	TGTGCCAGCAGCCCCGGTATGAGCGGGATAGGGAATAAGCAGCTCTTC	CASSPGMSGIGNKQLF
16	TRBV28	TRBJ2-7	-	-	TGTCCCAGCAGGGCTGCCTTCGGCGGACGCTCCTACGAGCAATACTTC	CPSRAAFGGRSYEQYF
16	TRBV4-2	TRBJ2-1	medium-sized	TRBD2	TGTGCCAGCAGCCCGACTAGCGGGATCTCCTACAATGAGCAGTTCTTC	CASSPTSGISYNEQFF
13	TRBV5-6	TRBJ2-7	-	-	TGTGCCAGCAGTATGGGACTCCTCTATGAACAGTACTTC	CASSMGLLYEQYF
16	TRBV5-6	TRBJ2-5	many	-	TGTGCCAGCAGCTTCGGACTACCCCTAAGCCAGGAGACCCAGTACTTC	CASSFGLPLSQETQYF
11	TRBV4-2	TRBJ2-5	-	-	TGTGCCAGCGGCCAAGAAGAGACCCAATACTTC	CASGQEETQYF
15	TRBV29-1	TRBJ2-1	-	-	TGCAGCGTTTCTAGAGGGTCGATCACCTACAATAAGCAGTTCTTC	CSVSRGSITYNKQFF
13	TRBV29-1	TRBJ2-7	-	TRBD1	TGCAGCGATGAAGGGACAGGCGTGTACGAGCAGTACTTC	CSDEGTGVYEQYF
11	TRBV29-1	TRBJ2-7	many	-	TGCAGCGCCGAGGTAACTCACGAGCAGTACTTC	CSAEVTHEQYF
16	TRBV11-2	TRBJ2-5	-	-	TGTGCCAGCAGATCCCGGGACTCGGTCCACCAAGAGACACGGTTCTTC	CASRSRDSVHQETRFF
14	TRBV6-6	TRBJ1-4	-	TRBD1	TGTGCCAGCAGTGTGACAGGGTCTCTAGAAAAACTGTTTTTT	CASSVTGSLEKLFF
16	TRBV11-2	TRBJ2-2	-	-	TGTGCCAGCAGTTCCAGACAGGCTTTGAACACCGGGGGGCTGTTTTTT	CASSSRQALNTGGLFF
16	TRBV6-6	TRBJ2-5	-	TRBD2	TGTGCCAGCAGTGGCGAGATTAGCGGGAGTTTAGAGACCCAGTACTTC	CASSGEISGSLETQYF
13	TRBV7-3	TRBJ2-3	many	-	TGTGCCAGCAGCTCCTCGAGGACAGATACGCAGTATTTT	CASSSSRTDTQYF
13	TRBV7-9	TRBJ2-3	-	TRBD1	TGTGCCAGCTGCCGGGACAGCACAGATACGCAATATTTT	CASCRDSTDTQYF
14	TRBV11-2	TRBJ2-7	-	TRBD2	TGTGCCAATAGCCCTTCGACTAGCACCTACGAGCGGTACTTC	CANSPSTSTYERYF
14	TRBV7-8	TRBJ2-7	many	TRBD2	TGTGCCAGCAGCTTACCGGGAGGACTTTACGAGCAGTACTTC	CASSLPGGLYEQYF
13	TRBV7-9	TRBJ2-7	many	-	TGTGCCAGCAGCTTTCAGGGGATCTACGAGCAGTACTTC	CASSFQGIYEQYF
16	TRBV10-3	TRBJ2-5	-	-	TGTGCCATCAGTGACCGGGCTGATCTCTCCCAAGAGGCCCAGTACTTC	CAISDRADLSQEAQYF
15	TRBV6-1	TRBJ2-3	-	-	TGTGCCAGTAGTCAATCGACAGAGGGCATAGATACGCAGTATTTT	CASSQSTEGIDTQYF